This section outlines one T cell receptor (beta chain) sequence together with its context. It lacks a known antigen. Base qualities are missing; no much larger clone stands one base away. The data are from a study of blood T cell repertoires in COVID-19 (dated by TCRdb to 2020 to 2021). For context, the study as a whole: Samples covering the acute and convalescent phases of COVID-19 were provided by collaborators in the United States, Italy and Spain. The prospective study material was composed of cDNA or gDNA derived from T cells, B-cell-depleted T cells, or PBMCs. Subjects who had been exposed to COVID-19, were actively infected with it, or had recovered from it provided the deeply sampled blood TCRbeta repertoires that made up the dataset. The repertoires were released in a freely available public database intended as a resource for research on the immune response to SARS-CoV-2. The samples were drawn from two sources: the first 160 participants of the ongoing ImmuneRACE study, and about 1,300 subjects contributed by 6 global collaborators. The sample metadata nearly always contained a de-identified subject ID, COVID-19 status, age in years and sex. HLA class I and class II types, where available, came from metadata supplied by the sample provider rather than from assay-based typing.

Overall study outcomes, separate from this receptor: The amount of clinical and demographic metadata varied by source and participant and was provided uncurated.

TCRbeta CDR3 regions were amplified from genomic DNA using the immunoSEQ Assay, a bias-controlled multiplex PCR. Regarding the original processing steps: Nucleated cell counts per sample were estimated from amplification of reference gene primers within the assay. To quantify the absolute abundance of each unique TCRbeta CDR3 rearrangement, sequence reads were collapsed and filtered. For each sample, productive Simpson clonality was calculated as the square root of Simpson's diversity index over productive rearrangements. TCRdb obtained this table from immuneACCESS and retained in-frame rearrangements with V and J assigned. These tables miss some clones; where compared with another copy, unresolved V genes account for less than half of the shortfall, and the remainder is unexplained. The V and J calls and clone size were taken over from that table, and D and trimming were inferred from the DNA. The sample has some 38,000 clones on record, 78% of them singletons. The ten largest clones capture approximately 16% of the sample.

The collaborating institutions used their own protocols to collect whole blood in K2EDTA tubes. Collaborator samples were shipped for TCRbeta analysis as frozen whole blood, isolated PBMCs, or DNA extracted from either sample type. V has 7 bases trimmed and J has 5 bases trimmed; junction bases matching no gene number 8. The CDR3 sequence holds 13 residues, the cysteine and phenylalanine included. Only the CDR3 DNA is retained, 39 bases long and in frame from the first base. For CDR1 and CDR2, the germline V gene lists SQVTM and ANQGSEA. This chain is built from TRBV29-1 and TRBJ1-5; 7 central nucleotides agree with TRBD1. This TCR derives from a man aged 70-80 years with acute or convalescent COVID-19. Material: peripheral blood. The bases read TGCAGCGCCGTTGACAGGGTCGATCAGCCCCAGCATTTT. This is translated as CSAVDRVDQPQHF.